Each of the 18 T cell receptor beta chains below was sequenced from the same sample in a study of identical twins. TCRdb independently ran MiXCR on the 5' RACE reads; one entry per CDR3 protein. This sample has about 700,000 distinct CDR3 sequences; 5.5% to 7.5% occur once, and the top ten carry roughly 2%. The sequenced material came from naive T cells sorted from blood. These receptors originate from a man aged 18-30 years in good health.

This clonotype showed up many times. The chain carries TRBV15 and TRBJ2-2; the D is unclear. V shed 4 bases and J shed 2 bases, with 11 bases lying between them. Germline values: CDR1 LNHNV, CDR2 YYDKDF (reference sequence). The CDR3 spans 15 residues. The chain's CDR3 is CATSTSLGNTGELFF. As DNA, the CDR3 is TGTGCCACCAGCACTTCCTTGGGAAACACCGGGGAGCTGTTTTTT.

This clonotype showed up many times. V usage is TRBV27 and J usage is TRBJ1-3; tentatively, D is TRBD1 (5 bases). Germline-derived CDR1 and CDR2 are MNHEY and SMNVEV (reference sequence). This CDR3 comprises 15 residues. The V end lost 3 bases, the J end lost 0 bases, and 9 bases lay between the germline ends. In DNA, the CDR3 is TGTGCCAGCAGTTTGGGGCACCCCTCTGGAAACACCATATATTTT. Translating it yields CASSLGHPSGNTIYF.

This clonotype was observed a handful of times. The chain joins TRBV18 to TRBJ2-7; D gene ambiguous. Trimming took 1 base from V and 2 from J, leaving 12 bases between them. Per the germline V gene, CDR1 is KGHSH and CDR2 is LQKENI. The CDR3 consists of 15 residues. The CDR3 region is CASSPQVGGAYEQYF. The CDR3 DNA reads as TGTGCCAGCTCACCACAGGTTGGCGGAGCCTACGAGCAGTACTTC.

This clonotype was observed at least ten times. The chain has TRBV5-1 and TRBJ2-7, with TRBD2 as a possible D gene (5 bases). Trimming pared 5 bases from V and 1 base from J, leaving 13 bases between. Germline V gene sequence: CDR1 SGHRS, CDR2 YFSETQ. There are 14 residues in the CDR3. CDR3 sequence: CASSGLDGSYEQYF. In DNA form, the CDR3 reads TGCGCCAGCAGTGGACTCGACGGTTCCTACGAGCAGTACTTC.

The table lists this clonotype with a few counts. The rearrangement uses TRBV10-3 and TRBJ2-2; 8 positions match TRBD2. CDR1 is ENHRY, CDR2 SYGVKD, per germline. The ends lost 5 bases at V and 1 base at J; junction bases unmatched: 6. The CDR3 is 16 amino acids. In DNA, the CDR3 is TGTGCCATCAGTTCCCAAGCGGGAGTGAACACCGGGGAGCTGTTTTTT. As protein: CAISSQAGVNTGELFF.

This clonotype was recorded at least ten times. V gene TRBV6-2 or TRBV6-3 combines with J gene TRBJ2-3; D not certain. The germline V gene encodes CDR1 MNHEY and CDR2 SVGEGT. With 6 bases removed from V and 2 bases from J, the gap between germline ends came to 12 bases. CDR3 length: 14 amino acids. CDR3 bases: TGTGCCAGCAGGGTGGCGGCCGTCACAGATACGCAGTATTTT. Protein sequence: CASRVAAVTDTQYF.

The chain joins TRBV6-2 or TRBV6-3 to TRBJ2-7; 14 positions match TRBD2. J lost 8 bases, V lost 5 bases, and 5 bases had no gene match. CDR3 size: 14 residues. The germline gives CDR1 MNHEY, CDR2 SVGEGT. For the CDR3, the DNA is TGTGCCAGCAGTGGGACTAGCGGGAGAACTAAGCAGTACTTC. Translation: CASSGTSGRTKQYF.

This clonotype was detected only a few times. V and J are TRBV15 and TRBJ2-5; 7 bases line up with TRBD2. CDR1 is LNHNV and CDR2 is YYDKDF in the germline V gene (reference sequence). The CDR3 covers 12 residues. J was trimmed by 7 bases and V by 8 bases; bases with no gene match: 7. The chain's CDR3 is CATAGAGTTQYF. The CDR3 DNA follows: TGTGCCACCGCGGGAGCGGGTACGACCCAGTACTTC.

In its sample, this clonotype was seen many times. The chain uses TRBV20-1 and TRBJ2-7, with TRBD2 matching 8 bases. The CDR3 runs 16 residues. Per germline, CDR1 DFQATT and CDR2 SNEGSKA (reference sequence). J gave up 6 bases and V 6 bases, and 19 bases lay outside the gene matches. CDR3 amino acids: CSASEKPGLGFAEQYF. Written as DNA, the CDR3 is TGCAGTGCCTCCGAGAAACCGGGACTAGGTTTCGCCGAGCAGTACTTC.

This clonotype has a count of ten or more. V usage is TRBV5-6 and J usage is TRBJ2-1; D uncertain. Trimming took off 3 bases at V and 7 bases at J, with 14 bases between the two ends. The CDR3 has 14 residues. From germline, CDR1 is SGHDT and CDR2 YYEEEE. The CDR3 is CASSSLTWANEQFF. The CDR3 DNA is TGTGCCAGCAGCTCATTGACGTGGGCGAATGAGCAGTTCTTC.

Worth noting for this clonotype: One base away lies a much larger clone, so this may be a sequencing read error. The chain employs TRBV20-1 and TRBJ2-1; D might be TRBD2 (5 bases). Germline lookup yields CDR1 DFQATT and CDR2 SNEGSKA (reference sequence). This CDR3 comprises 13 residues. CDR3 coding DNA: TGCAGTGCTAGACTGGACTGGAACAATCAGCAGTTCTTC. Encoded protein: CSARLDWNNQQFF.

The chain couples TRBV12-3 or TRBV12-4 to TRBJ2-2; 8 nucleotides agree with TRBD2. CDR3 length equals 16 residues. With V trimmed by 3 bases and J by 3 bases, 6 bases remained unmatched. Here the CDR3 reads CASSLERGRHTGELFF. CDR3 in DNA: TGTGCCAGCAGTTTGGAGCGCGGGAGGCACACCGGGGAGCTGTTTTTT.

As to this clonotype: Mismatch with germline at one junction end may stem from a read error. Here the CDR3 DNA reads TGTGCCTGGAGATGGCGCGGGTCGGGCCTCTTC. As protein: CAWRWRGSGLF. The chain carries TRBV30 and TRBJ2-1; D is perhaps TRBD2 (5 bases). Germline CDR1 is GTSNPN and CDR2 is SVGIG (reference sequence). The CDR3 loop spans 11 amino acids.

This clonotype was counted ten times or more. The V gene is TRBV5-1, the J gene TRBJ1-1; D may be TRBD1 (5 bases). Trimming cost V 4 bases and J 4 bases, with 17 bases left between them. This CDR3 contains 15 residues. CDR1 and CDR2 (germline): SGHRS, YFSETQ. The DNA for the CDR3 is TGCGCCAGCAGCCCCGAGCCCGGGGGTGTCACTGAAGCTTTCTTT. Protein: CASSPEPGGVTEAFF.

This clonotype was seen more than once but under ten times. The rearrangement links TRBV11-3 to TRBJ2-1; 11 nucleotides line up with TRBD2. V lost 1 base and J lost 6; bases outside the gene matches: 5. Germline assignment: CDR1 SGHNT and CDR2 YENEEA. The CDR3 extends over 16 amino acids. The CDR3 sequence: CASSLGGSGRVNEQFF. CDR3 DNA: TGTGCCAGCAGCTTAGGCGGTAGCGGGAGGGTCAATGAGCAGTTCTTC.

This clonotype was counted only a few times. The chain employs TRBV24-1 and TRBJ1-5; maybe TRBD1 (6 bases). Germline assignment: CDR1 KGHDR and CDR2 SFDVKD. V lost 9 bases and J 1 base, leaving 9 bases between the germline ends. The CDR3 sequence is 13 residues long. In nucleotides, the CDR3 is TGTGCCACCCAGACAGGCAGCAATCAGCCCCAGCATTTT. It encodes CATQTGSNQPQHF.

This clonotype was seen many times. The rearrangement uses TRBV6-5 and TRBJ1-2; possible D gene TRBD1, 5 bases. This CDR3 comprises 15 residues. V lost 4 bases and J 4 bases, leaving 16 bases between the germline ends. Germline CDR1 reads MNHEY; CDR2 reads SVGAGI. The CDR3 region has the DNA TGTGCCAGCAGTTTGGCCGGTGAGGGACCCTATGGCTACACCTTC. Amino acids: CASSLAGEGPYGYTF.

This clonotype was seen repeatedly, ten times or more. The CDR3 bases are TGTGCCAGCAGTTTGGGCGGGAGGGCCCTTGAGCAGTTCTTC. It is translated as CASSLGGRALEQFF. The V call is TRBV28, the J call TRBJ2-1, with TRBD2 matching over 9 bases. With V trimmed by 3 bases and J by 9 bases, 6 bases remained unmatched. Germline CDR1 is MDHEN and CDR2 is SYDVKM. The CDR3 runs 14 residues.